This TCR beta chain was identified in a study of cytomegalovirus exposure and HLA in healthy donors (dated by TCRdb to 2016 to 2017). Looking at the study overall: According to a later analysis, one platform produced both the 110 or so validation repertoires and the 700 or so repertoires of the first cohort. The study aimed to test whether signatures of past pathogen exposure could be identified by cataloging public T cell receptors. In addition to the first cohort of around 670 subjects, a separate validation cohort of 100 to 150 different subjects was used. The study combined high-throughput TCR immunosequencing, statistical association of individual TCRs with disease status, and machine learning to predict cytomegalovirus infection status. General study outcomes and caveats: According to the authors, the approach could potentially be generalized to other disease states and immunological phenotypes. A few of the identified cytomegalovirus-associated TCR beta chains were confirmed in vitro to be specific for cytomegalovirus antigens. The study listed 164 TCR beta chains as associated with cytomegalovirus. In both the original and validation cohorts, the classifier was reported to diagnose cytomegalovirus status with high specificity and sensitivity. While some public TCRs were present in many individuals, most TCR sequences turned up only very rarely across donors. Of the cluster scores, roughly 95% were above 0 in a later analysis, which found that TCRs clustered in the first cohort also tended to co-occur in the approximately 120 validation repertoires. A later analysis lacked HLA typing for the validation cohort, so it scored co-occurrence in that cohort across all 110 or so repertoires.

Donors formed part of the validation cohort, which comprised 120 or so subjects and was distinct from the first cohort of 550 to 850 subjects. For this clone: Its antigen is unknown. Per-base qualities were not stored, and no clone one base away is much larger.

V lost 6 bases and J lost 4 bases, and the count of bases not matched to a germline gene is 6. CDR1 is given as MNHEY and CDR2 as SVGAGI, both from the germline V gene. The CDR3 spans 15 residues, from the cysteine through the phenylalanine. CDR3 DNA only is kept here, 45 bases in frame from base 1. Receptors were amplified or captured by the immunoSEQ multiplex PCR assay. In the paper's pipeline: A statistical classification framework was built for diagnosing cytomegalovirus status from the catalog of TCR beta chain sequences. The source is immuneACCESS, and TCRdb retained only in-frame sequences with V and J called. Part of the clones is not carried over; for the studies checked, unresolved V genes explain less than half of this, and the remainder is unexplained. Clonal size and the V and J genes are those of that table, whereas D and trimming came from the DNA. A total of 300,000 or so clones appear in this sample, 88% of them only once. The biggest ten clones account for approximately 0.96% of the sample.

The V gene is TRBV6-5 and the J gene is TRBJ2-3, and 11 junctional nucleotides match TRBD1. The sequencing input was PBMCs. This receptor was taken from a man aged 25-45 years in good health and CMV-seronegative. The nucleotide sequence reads TGTGCCAGCAGACTACCGGGACAGGGGGCAGATACGCAGTATTTT. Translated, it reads CASRLPGQGADTQYF.